These T cell receptor beta chains were read from a single sample in a study of beta chain features in type 1 diabetes. The data were produced by immunoSEQ multiplex PCR, yet TCRdb's version contains in-frame clones alone and is incomplete. The profile shows 150,000 to 180,000 clones, 9% to 12% of them singletons. Material for sequencing was central memory CD4+ T cells from blood. The receptors come from a man aged 30-40 years with type 1 diabetes. Both conserved end residues are trimmed from each CDR3. Only some rows state a clone size, as once, few, many or a class for expanded clones.

clone_size v_call cdr3_aa
- TRBV6-5 ASSYSYGTSEQY
- TRBV5-4 ASSLSTRTNEKLF
many TRBV18 ASSPVRTSGRRTQETQY
- TRBV5-1 ASSPIGQYNEQF
few TRBV4-2 ASSQDQIGAGELF
few TRBV11-2 ASSLGGAYSYEQY
few TRBV21-1 ATKPWADGTHNEQF
few TRBV2 ASSSQSYEQY
few TRBV5-5 ASSLLQGKLETQY
- TRBV5-1 ASSGGGASSYNEQF
few TRBV15 ATSRGTGSSYEQY
- TRBV4-3 ASSQDALAGGGEQY
- TRBV25-1 ASKGGADTQY
few TRBV18 ASLSGTSYNEQF
- TRBV5-1 ASSLDPGQSYGYT
- TRBV29-1 SVSGQGSLALSYNEQF
- TRBV6-1 ASSLSGGETQY
- TRBV28 ASTDPGQAPYEQY
- TRBV7-7 ASSPTLANHNEQF
few TRBV4-3 ASSSRNYAGGNADGMNEQF
few TRBV2 ASSEANSFDEQF
- TRBV30 AFIRGGRKSTGELF
- TRBV27 ASSLGFGTPLSYEQY
- TRBV14 ASSPGPDQPQH
- TRBV7-2 ASSSSGNEQF
few TRBV28 ASLQGYGYT
few TRBV10-3 AISGTGSQPQH
few TRBV18 ASSSYAGGRRDEQY
- TRBV28 ASSEGLAVPRAQY
- TRBV28 ASSTARGTEAF
- TRBV7-2 ASSLVGTNLEQF
few TRBV5-1 ASRSGTNRETQY
few TRBV5-1 ASSLDREFLF
- TRBV11-3 ASSAGADEQF
- TRBV9 ASSVGDRPGEQF
- TRBV9 ASRTFRSGRVDEQF
- TRBV28 ASSATGAGGPGIQY
few TRBV5-6 ASSKGGEQF
few TRBV30 AWSVLGGSYNEQF
few TRBV6-1 ASRRGNTEAF
- TRBV28 ASSRGAEAF
- TRBV5-4 ASSHQENYGYT
few TRBV9 ASSSGQTTGELF
- TRBV6-1 ASRRQDDHQETQY
few TRBV28 ASSFTSGRASFWEQY
- TRBV2 ASSEAAGLAGVNEQF
few TRBV11-2 ASSLEGATQY